This T cell receptor beta chain was captured by sequencing in a study of blood T cell repertoires in COVID-19. For the study at large: Some COVID-19 samples were acute and others convalescent; all came from the United States, Italy and Spain. T cells, B-cell-depleted T cells, or PBMCs supplied cDNA or gDNA.

Germline CDR1 reads ENHRY; CDR2 reads SYGVKD. This CDR3 is built from 17 residues. The V end was cut by 0 bases, the J end by 8 bases, with 20 bases between. Enrolment of Seattle patients took place during active infection, and they were followed longitudinally. Under the authors' procedure: Reference gene primer amplification gave estimated nucleated cell counts. Clones were read by immunoSEQ multiplex PCR, and TCRdb kept only the in-frame ones, dropping some. Clone size and V and J calls were adopted from that table, with D and trimming inferred from the DNA. The table records 180,000 or so clones, around 81% of them present only once.

Sequenced: peripheral blood. This clonotype originated in a woman aged 40 to 55 with COVID-19, enrolled during active disease. The V gene is TRBV10-3, the J gene TRBJ2-1, with D perhaps matching TRBD2 (7 bases). CDR3: CAISESRGAGASDEQFF. For the CDR3, the DNA is TGTGCCATCAGTGAGTCGAGGGGGGCGGGAGCTTCCGATGAGCAGTTCTTC.